The present entry profiles one T cell receptor beta chain with its context. Its antigen is not known. This CDR3 has 15 residues. Losses at the gene ends were 2 bases for V and 3 bases for J; bases not matched to a gene: 3. Germline V gene sequence: CDR1 SGHTA, CDR2 FQGNSA. The data belong to a study of glioma-infiltrating T cells after dendritic cell vaccination. Regarding the study as a whole: TCR clonality showed no direct relationship with survival. Estimated pretreatment TIL content predicted outcome after dendritic cell vaccination.

Primers: 60 V beta forward and 13 J beta reverse. Only in-frame clones appear in the TCRdb table, and some are missing; sequencing was by immunoSEQ multiplex PCR. The sample has approximately 85,000 clones, less than 85% seen once; the top ten hold under 8.5%. Specified time point: after dendritic cell vaccination, including at tumor progression/relapse. Selection required adequate fresh-frozen tumor tissue plus more than two years' survival data. This chain joins TRBV7-2 and TRBJ2-3; 9 bases align to TRBD1. Sample: blood, taken after dendritic cell vaccination. The TCR originated in a human donor with glioblastoma. CDR3 in amino acids: CASSLRGQGTDTQYF. The CDR3 bases are TGTGCCAGCAGCTTAAGGGGACAGGGAACAGATACGCAGTATTTT.